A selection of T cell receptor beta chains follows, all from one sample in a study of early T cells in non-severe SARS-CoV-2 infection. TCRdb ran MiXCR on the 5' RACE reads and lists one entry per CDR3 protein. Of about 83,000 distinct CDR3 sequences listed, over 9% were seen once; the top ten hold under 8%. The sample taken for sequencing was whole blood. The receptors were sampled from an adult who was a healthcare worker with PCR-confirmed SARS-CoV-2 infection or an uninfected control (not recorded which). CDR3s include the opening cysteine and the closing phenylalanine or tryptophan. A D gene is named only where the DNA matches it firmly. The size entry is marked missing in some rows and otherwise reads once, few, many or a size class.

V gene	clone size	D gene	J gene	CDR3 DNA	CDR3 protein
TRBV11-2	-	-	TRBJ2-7	TGTGCCAGCAGCATTGGGGTCCGGGGCTACGAGCAGTACTTC	CASSIGVRGYEQYF
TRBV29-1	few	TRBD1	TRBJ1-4	TGCAGCGTTGGCACAGGGGATGAAAAACTGTTTTTT	CSVGTGDEKLFF
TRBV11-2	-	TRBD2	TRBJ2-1	TGTGCCAGCAGCCTCCGGGCCAGCGGGAGGTCCTACAATGAGCAGTTCTTC	CASSLRASGRSYNEQFF
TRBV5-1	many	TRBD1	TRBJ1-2	TGCGCCAGCAGCCCCCTAGGGACAGGAAGCGACGACTATGGCTACACCTTC	CASSPLGTGSDDYGYTF
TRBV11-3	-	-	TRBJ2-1	TGTGCCAGCAGCTTAGGTATCGCTAGCGTAGATGAGCAGTTCTTC	CASSLGIASVDEQFF
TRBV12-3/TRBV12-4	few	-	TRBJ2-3	TGTGCCAGCATTCCAGACTACAACCCAGGGGCAGATACGCAGTATTTT	CASIPDYNPGADTQYF
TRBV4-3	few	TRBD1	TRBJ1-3	TGCGCCAGCAGCCAGTTTACAGGGGCCTTTGGAAACACCATATATTTT	CASSQFTGAFGNTIYF
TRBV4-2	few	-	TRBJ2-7	TGTGCCAGCAGCCAAGTAGACCAGGGGACCTACGAGCAGTACTTC	CASSQVDQGTYEQYF
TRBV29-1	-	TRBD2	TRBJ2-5	TGCAGCGTTGGATCCAGCGGGAGAGAGACCCAGTACTTC	CSVGSSGRETQYF
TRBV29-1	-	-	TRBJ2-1	TGCAGCGTGGTTGACCTCAGCTACAATGAGCAGTTCTTC	CSVVDLSYNEQFF
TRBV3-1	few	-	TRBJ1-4	TGTGCCAGCAGCCAAGATCCCCTGGACGTCTCAACTAATGAAAAACTGTTTTTT	CASSQDPLDVSTNEKLFF
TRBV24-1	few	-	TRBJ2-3	TGTGCCACCGGGGCTCGAGCTGGCACAGATACGCAGTATTTT	CATGARAGTDTQYF
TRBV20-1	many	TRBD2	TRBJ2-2	TGCAGTGCCCGCGCGCCACTAGCGGGAGGGCGTGACGGGGAGCTGTTTTTT	CSARAPLAGGRDGELFF
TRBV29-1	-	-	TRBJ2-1	TGCAGCGCCGAAGACTACAATGAGCAGTTCTTC	CSAEDYNEQFF
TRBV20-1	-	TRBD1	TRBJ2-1	TGCAGTGCCAACCTCGAATATGGGACAGGGTCCTACAATGAGCAGTTCTTC	CSANLEYGTGSYNEQFF
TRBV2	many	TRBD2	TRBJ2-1	TGTGCCAGCAGTGAAGGGTCGAGGCGGGAGAGGGAGTTCTTC	CASSEGSRREREFF
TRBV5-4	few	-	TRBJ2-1	TGTGCCAGCAGCCGACCAGGGGCAGGGAACAATGAGCAGTTCTTC	CASSRPGAGNNEQFF
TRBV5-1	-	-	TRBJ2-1	TGCGCCAGCAGCGTCGGGACCCGCAATGAGCAGTTCTTC	CASSVGTRNEQFF
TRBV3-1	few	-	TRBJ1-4	TGTGCCAGCAGCCGGGACTCGACTAATGAAAAACTGTTTTTT	CASSRDSTNEKLFF
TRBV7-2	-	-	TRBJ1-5	TGTGCCAGCAGCTTTCGGGGAGGTAGCAATCAGCCCCAGCATTTT	CASSFRGGSNQPQHF
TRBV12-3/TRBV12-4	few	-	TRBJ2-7	TGTGCCAGCAGTTTAACCACAGAGACTTTCTACGAGCAGTACTTC	CASSLTTETFYEQYF
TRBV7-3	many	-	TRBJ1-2	TGTGCCAGCAGCTTAAGTGGTGGGGCAGAAGCCTATGGCTACACCTTC	CASSLSGGAEAYGYTF
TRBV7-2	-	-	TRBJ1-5	TGTGCCAGCAGCTTAGCGCGCAGCAATCAGCCCCAGCATTTT	CASSLARSNQPQHF
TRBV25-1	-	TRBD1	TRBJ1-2	TGTGCCAGCAGTGAATCAGGACAGGGCATCTATGGCTACACCTTC	CASSESGQGIYGYTF
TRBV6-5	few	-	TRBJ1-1	TGTGCCAGCAGTCCCTGGGGCCCTAACACTGAAGCTTTCTTT	CASSPWGPNTEAFF
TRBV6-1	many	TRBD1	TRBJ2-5	TGTGCCAGCAGTTTGAGGACAGGGCACCAAGAGACCCAGTACTTC	CASSLRTGHQETQYF
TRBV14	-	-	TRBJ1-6	TGTGCCAGCAGCCAAGAGTACAGCTATCATTCACCCCTCCACTTT	CASSQEYSYHSPLHF
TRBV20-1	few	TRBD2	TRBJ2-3	TGCAGTGCTAGGGGACCCGGACTAGCGGGAGCCACAGATACGCAGTATTTT	CSARGPGLAGATDTQYF
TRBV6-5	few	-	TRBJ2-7	TGTGCCAGCAGTTACAGAGGGGGGCGAACCTACGAGCAGTACTTC	CASSYRGGRTYEQYF
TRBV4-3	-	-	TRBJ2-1	TGCGCCAGCAGCCCTGACCGATGGATCGATGAGCAGTTCTTC	CASSPDRWIDEQFF
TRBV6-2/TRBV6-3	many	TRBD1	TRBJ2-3	TGTGCCAGCAGTCCCTACCCTGAGGGGGCTCGTACAGATACGCAGTATTTT	CASSPYPEGARTDTQYF
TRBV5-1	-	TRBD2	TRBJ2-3	TGCGCCAGCAGCTTCGGTCTAGCGGGAGAAGATACGCAGTATTTT	CASSFGLAGEDTQYF
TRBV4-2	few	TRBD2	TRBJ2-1	TGTGCCAGCTCTCAGCGGGACCGCGACAATGAGCAGTTCTTC	CASSQRDRDNEQFF
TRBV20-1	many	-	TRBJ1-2	TGCAGTGCTAGGGCGGACGGACTGAACTATGGCTACACCTTC	CSARADGLNYGYTF
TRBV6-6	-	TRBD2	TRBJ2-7	TGTGCCACGAACGACAAGGGGACTAGCCTTCGTGAGGGGAGCTCCTACGAGCAGTACTTC	CATNDKGTSLREGSSYEQYF
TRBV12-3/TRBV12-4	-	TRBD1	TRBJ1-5	TGTGCCAGCAGTTTAGACAGGGGGAGCAATCAGCCCCAGCATTTT	CASSLDRGSNQPQHF
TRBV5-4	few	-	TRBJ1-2	TGTGCCAGCAGCTTTTTGGGGAATGGCTACACCTTC	CASSFLGNGYTF
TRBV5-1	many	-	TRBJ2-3	TGCGCCAGCAGCCTAGGAACCCCGTGGGATACGCAGTATTTT	CASSLGTPWDTQYF
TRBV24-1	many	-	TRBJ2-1	TGTGCCACCAGTGACCCGGGCTTGTACAATGAGCAGTTCTTC	CATSDPGLYNEQFF
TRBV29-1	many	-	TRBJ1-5	TGCAGCGTTGTCGACAGTTACAATCAGCCCCAGCATTTT	CSVVDSYNQPQHF
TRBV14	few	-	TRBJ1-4	TGTGCCAGCAGCCAAGGGGCCTCCGCCGCAACTAATGAAAAACTGTTTTTT	CASSQGASAATNEKLFF
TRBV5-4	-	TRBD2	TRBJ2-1	TGTGCCAGCAGCTTGGAGGGCGGGAGGGACAATGAGCAGTTCTTC	CASSLEGGRDNEQFF
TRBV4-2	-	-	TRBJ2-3	TGTGCCAGCAGCCAAGATCAGGGGCTAGCGGCGGGCACAGATACGCAGTATTTT	CASSQDQGLAAGTDTQYF
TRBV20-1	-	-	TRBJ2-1	TGCAGTGCACTCCGGCCCCCTTGGAATGAGCAGTTCTTC	CSALRPPWNEQFF
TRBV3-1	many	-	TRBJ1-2	TGTGCCAGCAGCCAGCAACAGGGCTACTATGGCTACACCTTC	CASSQQQGYYGYTF
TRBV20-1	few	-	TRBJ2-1	TGCAGTGCCCTCCGGGACTCCATTGCCTCCTACAATGAGCAGTTCTTC	CSALRDSIASYNEQFF
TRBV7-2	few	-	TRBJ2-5	TGTGCCAGCAGCTTAAGGCGGCGGGCCCGGGAGACCCAGTACTTC	CASSLRRRARETQYF
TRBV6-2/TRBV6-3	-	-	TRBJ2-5	TGTGCCAGCAGTTTGAGGTTTGAGACCCAGTACTTC	CASSLRFETQYF
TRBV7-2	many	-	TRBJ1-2	TGTGCCAGCAGCTTATACGAAGGTTTTGGTGGCTACACCTTC	CASSLYEGFGGYTF
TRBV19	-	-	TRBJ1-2	TGTGCCAGTAGTCCGGGACTTCATCTATTCTTCTATGGCTACACCTTC	CASSPGLHLFFYGYTF
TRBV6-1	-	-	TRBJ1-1	TGTGCCAGCTTATCAAGGACATTCTACTCTGAAGCTTTCTTT	CASLSRTFYSEAFF
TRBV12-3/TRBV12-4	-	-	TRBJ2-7	TGTGCCAGCAGCACTGGGAGTCTGTACGAGCAGTACTTC	CASSTGSLYEQYF
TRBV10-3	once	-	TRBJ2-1	TGTGCCATCGGACTGAACTACAATGAGCAGTTCTTC	CAIGLNYNEQFF